This TCR beta chain was found in a study of blood T cell repertoires in COVID-19 (dated by TCRdb to the early 2020s). About the study as a whole: Collaborator samples came from the United States, Italy and Spain and covered acute and convalescent phases of COVID-19. The repertoires were released in a freely available public database meant as a resource for research on the immune response to SARS-CoV-2. The samples were drawn from the first 160 participants of the ongoing ImmuneRACE study and from more than 1,000 subjects provided by 6 global collaborators. The prospective study material was composed of cDNA or gDNA derived from T cells, B-cell-depleted T cells, or PBMCs. The dataset comprised deeply sampled blood TCRbeta repertoires from subjects exposed to, actively infected with, or recovered from COVID-19. Nearly every sample came with metadata listing a de-identified subject ID, COVID-19 status, age in years and sex. Where HLA class I and class II types were available, the types were taken from metadata supplied by the sample provider, not from assay-based typing.

Including the terminal cysteine and phenylalanine, the CDR3 comprises 13 residues. The sequence is cut down to CDR3 DNA, 39 bases in frame from base 1. In the germline V gene, CDR1 corresponds to SNHLY and CDR2 to FYNNEI. V ends up 8 bases short and J 7 bases short, with an unmatched junction base count of 10. As concerns this clone: Its target antigen remains unknown. No per-base quality is available; no much larger clone lies one base away.

One collaborating source in Seattle enrolled patients while the patients were actively infected and followed the patients over time throughout the course of disease. Whole blood was collected in K2EDTA tubes by collaborating institutions according to the institutions' own protocols. Collaborator samples were shipped for TCRbeta analysis as frozen whole blood, isolated PBMCs, or DNA extracted from either sample type. Findings and caveats that apply to the study as a whole: The quantity of clinical and demographic metadata differed by source and by participant and was supplied without curation.

The immunoSEQ Assay, a bias-controlled multiplex PCR, was used to amplify TCRbeta CDR3 regions from genomic DNA. As for how the authors treated the data: The number of nucleated cells in each sample was estimated from the amplification of reference gene primers within the assay. To quantify the absolute abundance of each unique TCRbeta CDR3 rearrangement, sequence reads were collapsed and filtered. For each sample, productive Simpson clonality was calculated as the square root of Simpson's diversity index over productive rearrangements. Sourced from immuneACCESS, this table was stored by TCRdb with only in-frame sequences that have V and J called. A share of the clones is absent; for the studies checked, an unresolved V gene accounts for under half, and the remainder has no known explanation. Clone size and V and J calls were adopted from that table, with D and trimming inferred from the DNA. The sample table contains a few hundred thousand clones; only one count was recorded for around 92% of them. The ten largest clones represent over 8.5% of the sample.

Source material: peripheral blood. The chain is made from TRBV2 and TRBJ1-2; 7 central bases correspond to TRBD1. The clonotype was recovered from a woman in her twenties or thirties with COVID-19, enrolled during active disease. The CDR3 protein sequence reads: CASAQGVGVGYTF. DNA sequence: TGTGCCAGCGCCCAGGGGGTAGGGGTTGGCTACACCTTC.